This TCR beta chain originates from a study of blood T cell repertoires in COVID-19. About the research overall: The United States, Italy and Spain provided the acute and convalescent COVID-19 samples.

Original processing notes: Reference gene primer amplification gave estimated nucleated cell counts. Here immunoSEQ multiplex PCR was the method, and the copy in TCRdb shows in-frame clones only, minus some. From that table come the V and J calls and clone size; the DNA was used to work out D and trimming. This table holds approximately 140,000 clones, approximately 84% found once. Trimming left V 0 bases short and J 6 bases short, with 9 bases between. The germline CDR1 and CDR2 sequences are SGHNT and YYREEE (reference sequence). CDR3 length: 13 amino acids. The gene calls are TRBV5-4 and TRBJ1-1; D uncertain. This clonotype was sampled from a woman older than 75 with acute or convalescent COVID-19. The sample consisted of peripheral blood. The CDR3 loop reads CASSLAGVSEAFF. The CDR3 region has the DNA TGTGCCAGCAGCTTGGCCGGGGTGTCTGAAGCTTTCTTT.